The 17 T cell receptor beta chains below come from one sample, sequenced in a study of T cell changes during pregnancy in multiple sclerosis. Data came from immunoSEQ multiplex PCR; TCRdb stores just in-frame clones and leaves some out. The sample consists of around 65,000 clones, around 92% of them appearing once. Sequenced material: peripheral blood, taken in the second trimester of pregnancy. Source of these receptors: a female donor in good health, enrolled as a control in a pregnancy study.

The chain employs TRBV13 and TRBJ2-1; 10 bases map to TRBD2. The CDR3 is 15 residues long. CDR1 and CDR2 (germline): PRHDT, FYEKMQ (reference sequence). The V gene end was trimmed by 2 bases and the J gene end by 8 bases; junction bases not matched to a gene: 6. CDR3 in amino acids: CASSLRAGGPYEQFF. In DNA, the CDR3 is TGTGCCAGCAGCTTAAGAGCGGGAGGGCCTTATGAGCAGTTCTTC. The entire variable domain, with the rest obtained from reference TRBV13 and TRBJ2-1, is as follows: AAGVIQSPRHLIKEKRETATLKCYPIPRHDTVYWYQQGPGQDPQFLISFYEKMQSDKGSIPDRFSAQQFSDYHSELNMSSLELGDSALYFCASSLRAGGPYEQFFGPGTRLTVL.

For this clone: One end of the junction is discordant with germline, which a read error may explain. V is TRBV7-7 and J is TRBJ2-5; 9 nucleotides align to TRBD1. Germline V gene sequence: CDR1 SSHAT, CDR2 FNYEAQ (reference sequence). The CDR3 spans 15 residues. DNA for the CDR3: TGTGCTAGCAGCCAGACAGGGGGTAACGGGGAGACCCAGTACTTC. Its translation is CASSQTGGNGETQYF.

This chain links TRBV5-1 with TRBJ1-1; the D gene is possibly TRBD1 (6 bases). In germline, CDR1 is SGHRS, CDR2 YFSETQ. This CDR3 has 14 amino acids. V was shortened by 4 bases and J by 1 base, with 11 bases between the two germline ends. The CDR3 here is CASSPGQPNTEAFF. The CDR3 DNA reads TGCGCCAGCAGCCCTGGACAGCCGAACACTGAAGCTTTCTTT. The whole variable domain, remainder taken from reference TRBV5-1 and TRBJ1-1, is KAGVTQTPRYLIKTRGQQVTLSCSPISGHRSVSWYQQTPGQGLQFLFEYFSETQRNKGNFPGRFSGRQFSNSRSEMNVSTLELGDSALYLCASSPGQPNTEAFFGQGTRLTVV.

The V and J genes are TRBV28 and TRBJ1-1; D gene ambiguous. Trimming left V 2 bases short and J 1 base short, with 17 bases between. From germline, CDR1 is MDHEN and CDR2 SYDVKM. The CDR3 is 17 residues long. The CDR3 region has the DNA TGTGCCAGCAGTTTAAAACGGTTCAAAGGAGGGAACACTGAAGCTTTCTTT. Its translation: CASSLKRFKGGNTEAFF.

V and J are TRBV28 and TRBJ2-1; 9 nucleotides match TRBD2. The CDR3 covers 16 residues. CDR1 is MDHEN and CDR2 is SYDVKM in the germline V gene. The V and J ends lost 4 bases and 9 bases, in that order; junction bases with no gene match: 13. The CDR3 region is CASSSSGIGGWGEQFF. CDR3 DNA: TGTGCCAGCAGTTCTAGCGGGATTGGGGGTTGGGGTGAGCAGTTCTTC.

The table lists this clone with a count of one. This chain connects TRBV18 to TRBJ1-3; D unclear. The CDR3 length is 17 residues. Germline lookup yields CDR1 KGHSH and CDR2 LQKENI. Trimming stripped 2 bases from V and 4 bases from J, with 18 bases between. CDR3 in amino acids: CASSPFANPPGGNTIYF. The CDR3 nucleotides are TGTGCCAGCTCACCATTTGCAAACCCGCCCGGGGGAAACACCATATATTTT.

J is TRBJ2-5 and V is TRBV19, with a possible D match to TRBD2 (6 bases). The germline V gene has CDR1 LNHDA and CDR2 SQIVND (reference sequence). Trimming removed 5 bases at V and 7 bases at J, with 17 bases between. CDR3 length: 14 residues. DNA for the CDR3: TGTGCCAGTAGTGGGTCCCTAACCGGGGGGACCCAGTACTTC. It encodes CASSGSLTGGTQYF. Variable domain in full (rest from reference TRBV19 and TRBJ2-5): DGGITQSPKYLFRKEGQNVTLSCEQNLNHDAMYWYRQDPGQGLRLIYYSQIVNDFQKGDIAEGYSVSREKKESFPLTVTSAQKNPTAFYLCASSGSLTGGTQYFGPGTRLLVL.

Here the CDR3 reads CASSQDHLNRGHNEQFF. DNA for the CDR3: TGCGCCAGCAGCCAAGACCATTTAAACAGGGGTCACAATGAGCAGTTCTTC. V and J are TRBV4-3 and TRBJ2-1; 7 bases line up with TRBD1. This CDR3 region has 17 residues. CDR1 and CDR2 (germline): LGHNA, YSLEER. Trimming cost V 0 bases and J 5 bases; bases outside gene matches: 10.

The V call is TRBV1, the J call TRBJ2-1; the table's D call of TRBD2 was not tested on the DNA. TRBV1 is assigned pseudogene status. The CDR3 runs 16 residues. The CDR3 DNA sequence: TGCACCAGCAGGGATACTAGCGGGGGGGCCTGGGATGAGCAGTTCTTC. Translating gives CTSRDTSGGAWDEQFF.

The rearrangement joins TRBV18 to TRBJ1-2, with a possible D match to TRBD1 (5 bases). The germline gives CDR1 KGHSH, CDR2 LQKENI. The CDR3 consists of 14 residues. V was shortened by 4 bases and J by 1 base, with 10 bases between the two germline ends. The CDR3 spells CASSLATDNYGYTF. In DNA, the CDR3 is TGTGCCAGCTCACTTGCGACAGATAACTATGGCTACACCTTC.

This clone was recorded only once. This chain joins TRBV7-3 and TRBJ2-1, with TRBD2 as a possible D gene (6 bases). Germline CDR1 reads SGHTA; CDR2 reads FQGTGA. This CDR3 contains 16 residues. V lost 2 bases, J lost 3 bases, and 14 bases lay in between. The CDR3: CASSLWAGKRYNEQFF. CDR3 sequence (DNA): TGTGCCAGCAGCTTATGGGCGGGGAAACGCTACAATGAGCAGTTCTTC.

V is TRBV19 and J is TRBJ2-5; unclear D gene. Deletions cut 7 bases from V and 9 bases from J, with 9 bases between. The CDR3 has 10 amino acids. Germline-derived CDR1 and CDR2 are LNHDA and SQIVND (reference sequence). The CDR3 loop is CASISSPQYF. DNA for the CDR3: TGTGCCAGTATCTCGAGCCCCCAGTACTTC.

The chain uses TRBV12-2 and TRBJ2-3; the D call of TRBD2 is as the table states it, not checked on the DNA. TRBV12-2 has pseudogene status. CDR3 size: 13 residues. The CDR3 spells CATNREDTDTQYF. CDR3 sequence (DNA): TGTGCGACGAACCGGGAGGACACAGATACGCAGTATTTT.

This clone showed up many times. The chain uses TRBV6-4 and TRBJ2-3, with 9 bases identical to TRBD1. V lost 4 bases and J lost 1; bases outside the gene matches: 0. CDR1 MRHNA and CDR2 SNTAGT come from the germline V gene. The length of the CDR3 is 14 residues. The CDR3 DNA sequence: TGTGCCAGCAGTGGGACAGGGGGCACAGATACGCAGTATTTT. This encodes CASSGTGGTDTQYF.

The CDR3 DNA follows: TGTGCCAGCAGCTTAGCCCTCGGACAGCACACAGATACGCAGTATTTT. Encoded protein: CASSLALGQHTDTQYF. The V gene is TRBV7-9, the J gene TRBJ2-3; D is possibly TRBD1 (6 bases). The CDR3 runs 16 residues. Germline loops: CDR1 SEHNR, CDR2 FQNEAQ (reference sequence). The germline V and J ends were trimmed by 0 bases and 2 bases, with 12 bases remaining between them.

The chain carries TRBV7-2 and TRBJ2-7, with TRBD1 identical over 8 bases. The V segment lost 2 bases and the J segment 7 bases; nucleotides outside the gene matches: 7. The CDR3 contains 14 residues. The germline V gene has CDR1 SGHTA and CDR2 FQGNSA. CDR3 protein: CASSLQGTGSEQYF. CDR3 DNA sequence: TGTGCCAGCAGCTTACAAGGGACAGGCAGTGAGCAGTACTTC.

This chain uses TRBV5-1 with TRBJ2-1, with 8 positions matching TRBD2. Germline values: CDR1 SGHRS, CDR2 YFSETQ. The CDR3 consists of 17 residues. Trimming at V came to 4 bases and at J to 9 bases, leaving 18 bases not matched to a gene. CDR3 amino acids: CASSRLIGREVLGEQFF. The CDR3 bases are TGCGCCAGCAGCCGGTTGATTGGGCGGGAGGTCCTCGGTGAGCAGTTCTTC.